This entry features one T cell receptor beta chain sequence. The CDR3 length is 14 residues. V lost 2 bases to trimming and J lost 7 bases, with 13 bases between them. Germline CDR1 reads SGHDT; CDR2 reads YYEEEE. Sequencing was performed with immunoSEQ multiplex PCR; in TCRdb, only in-frame clones are kept and a portion is missing. Altogether around 26,000 clones are present, approximately 84% being singletons, with the ten largest covering approximately 1.4%. This specimen belongs to a study of T cells in narcolepsy. Sequenced material: CD45RA- memory CD4+ T cells from PBMCs. This clonotype was obtained from a human donor with narcolepsy. The rearrangement joins TRBV5-6 to TRBJ1-5, with D tentatively TRBD1 (6 bases). The CDR3 spells CASSLRDINQPQHF. DNA of the CDR3: TGTGCCAGCAGCTTACGGGACATTAACCAGCCCCAGCATTTT.